This T cell receptor beta chain was retrieved from a study of T cell responses to AZD1222 COVID-19 vaccine. CDR1 is SEHNR, CDR2 FQNEAQ, per germline (reference sequence). Trimming cost V 1 base and J 4 bases; bases outside gene matches: 6. This CDR3 is 16 amino acids long. Clones were sequenced by immunoSEQ multiplex PCR, and TCRdb holds only the in-frame ones, with some missing. The repertoire holds 180,000 or so clones, approximately 90% seen once, with about 1.7% in the top ten. A note on this clone: Its target is not known.

Study-level points and caveats: Most donors were white British and more were female, and clonal diversity was possibly underestimated.

The study pooled second doses at about 4 or about 12 weeks. The rearrangement uses TRBV7-9 and TRBJ2-3; 9 bases fit TRBD2. The receptor was isolated from an adult who received the AZD1222 COVID-19 vaccine. Sequenced here: peripheral blood, sampled 28 days after the second AZD1222 dose. CDR3 DNA sequence: TGTGCCAGCAGCTTAGGCCTGCTAGCGGGACCAGATACGCAGTATTTT. It is translated as CASSLGLLAGPDTQYF. The full variable domain, completed using reference TRBV7-9 and TRBJ2-3, is DTGVSQNPRHKITKRGQNVTFRCDPISEHNRLYWYRQTLGQGPEFLTYFQNEAQLEKSRLLSDRFSAERPKGSFSTLEIQRTEQGDSAMYLCASSLGLLAGPDTQYFGPGTRLTVL.